This record covers a single TCR beta chain. Excluded were patients having autoimmune disease history or systemic immunosuppression. These data belong to a study of OX40 agonist ivuxolimab in advanced cancers. Turning to the study itself: Ivuxolimab doses were 0.01, 0.1, 0.3, 1.5, 3 or 10 mg/kg every 2 weeks. Dose-escalation cases comprised hepatocellular carcinoma, melanoma, renal cell or head and neck cancer. A mean age of roughly 60 years, range about 20 to 85, was recorded, and under 85% were male.

Sequencing was performed with immunoSEQ multiplex PCR; in TCRdb, only in-frame clones are kept and a portion is missing. The sample lists around 66,000 clones, roughly 80% occurring once. The input for sequencing was CD4+ or CD8+ T cells sorted from blood, taken in a trial of the OX40 agonist ivuxolimab. The sequence came from an adult with an advanced solid tumor such as melanoma, head and neck, liver or kidney cancer.

The CDR3 nucleotides read TGCGCCAGCAGTGCTAGGGATTATAATTCACCCCTCCACTTT. Its translation: CASSARDYNSPLHF. The rearrangement links TRBV10-2 to TRBJ1-6, with D unclear. The germline V and J ends were trimmed by 4 bases and 4 bases, with 8 bases remaining between them. This CDR3 region has 14 residues. In germline, CDR1 is WSHSY, CDR2 SAAADI.